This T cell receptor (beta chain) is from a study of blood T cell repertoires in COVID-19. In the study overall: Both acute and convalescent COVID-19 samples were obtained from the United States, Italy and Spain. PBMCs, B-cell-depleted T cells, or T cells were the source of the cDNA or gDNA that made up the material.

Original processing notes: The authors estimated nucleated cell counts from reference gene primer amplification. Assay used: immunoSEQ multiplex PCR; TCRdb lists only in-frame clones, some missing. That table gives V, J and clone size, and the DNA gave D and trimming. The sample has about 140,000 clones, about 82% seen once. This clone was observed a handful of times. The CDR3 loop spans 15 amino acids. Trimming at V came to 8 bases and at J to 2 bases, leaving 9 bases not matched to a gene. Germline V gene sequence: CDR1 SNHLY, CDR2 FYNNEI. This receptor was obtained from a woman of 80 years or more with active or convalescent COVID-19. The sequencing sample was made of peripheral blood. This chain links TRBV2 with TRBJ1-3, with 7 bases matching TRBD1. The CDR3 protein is CASAQDRNAGNTIYF. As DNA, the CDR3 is TGTGCCAGCGCCCAGGACAGGAATGCTGGAAACACCATATATTTT.